This passage covers 3 T cell receptor beta chains from one sample sequenced in a study of CD8 T cells in ankylosing spondylitis (dated by TCRdb to between 2016 and 2019). Library preparation employed 5' RACE. Sequencing relied on an Illumina HiSeq 2500. The raw public data were reprocessed by TCRdb itself: fastp quality trimming at Q25, MiXCR clonotype calling, in-frame beta chains only. Here each entry gathers all rows of one CDR3 protein and keeps the most common genes and DNA. This sample is represented by around 130,000 distinct CDR3 sequences; 17% of them were singletons. The ten largest clonotypes hold 33% of the sample. The study at large found these results: Blood from ankylosing spondylitis patients appeared to be characterized by a TCR beta motif composed of about 8 highly homologous amino acid variants.

These receptors are not linked to any known antigen. The sequenced sample consisted of blood, either unsorted or a sorted T cell fraction (not recorded which). Receptors were obtained from a male donor with ankylosing spondylitis.

This clonotype was counted only a few times. The chain couples TRBV5-6 to TRBJ2-7; D not certain. Trimming took 0 bases from V and 4 from J, leaving 14 bases between them. The CDR3 contains 15 residues. Germline assignment: CDR1 SGHDT and CDR2 YYEEEE. The CDR3 spells CASSLAETPGYEQYF. For the CDR3, the DNA is TGTGCCAGCAGCTTGGCCGAGACTCCGGGTTACGAGCAGTACTTC.

This clonotype occurred a few times. The V and J genes are TRBV5-1 and TRBJ2-1; 9 positions match TRBD2. CDR1 is SGHRS, CDR2 YFSETQ, per germline. This CDR3 is built from 15 residues. V lost 4 bases to trimming and J lost 3 bases; unmatched junction nucleotides: 5. The CDR3 reads CASSRAGGLYNEQFF. The CDR3 bases are TGCGCCAGCAGCAGAGCGGGAGGACTCTACAATGAGCAGTTCTTC. The full variable domain, with the rest looked up from reference TRBV5-1 and TRBJ2-1, is KAGVTQTPRYLIKTRGQQVTLSCSPISGHRSVSWYQQTPGQGLQFLFEYFSETQRNKGNFPGRFSGRQFSNSRSEMNVSTLELGDSALYLCASSRAGGLYNEQFFGPGTRLTVL.

This chain links TRBV7-2 with TRBJ2-7; D is uncertain. In germline, CDR1 is SGHTA, CDR2 FQGNSA. Trimming left V 5 bases short and J 5 bases short, with 10 bases between. The CDR3 totals 12 residues. The CDR3 DNA reads as TGTGCCAGCAGCCCGGACGGAAACGAGCAGTACTTC. Translation gives CASSPDGNEQYF.